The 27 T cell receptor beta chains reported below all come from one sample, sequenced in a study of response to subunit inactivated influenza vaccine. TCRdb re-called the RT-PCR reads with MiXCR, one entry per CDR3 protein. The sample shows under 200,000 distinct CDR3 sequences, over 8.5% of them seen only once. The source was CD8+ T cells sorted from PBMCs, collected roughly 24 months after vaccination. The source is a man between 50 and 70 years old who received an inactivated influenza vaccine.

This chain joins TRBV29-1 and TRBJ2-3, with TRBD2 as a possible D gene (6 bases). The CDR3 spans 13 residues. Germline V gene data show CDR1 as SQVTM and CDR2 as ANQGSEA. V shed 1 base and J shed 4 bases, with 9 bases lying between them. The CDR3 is CSVEGGESDTQYF. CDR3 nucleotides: TGCAGCGTTGAAGGGGGGGAGTCAGATACGCAGTATTTT.

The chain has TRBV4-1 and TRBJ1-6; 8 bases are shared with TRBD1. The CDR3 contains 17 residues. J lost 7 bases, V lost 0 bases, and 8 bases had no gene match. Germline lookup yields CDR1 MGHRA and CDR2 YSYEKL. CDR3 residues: CASSQEGNRGSNSPLHF. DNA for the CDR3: TGCGCCAGCAGCCAAGAAGGAAACAGGGGGTCAAATTCACCCCTCCACTTT.

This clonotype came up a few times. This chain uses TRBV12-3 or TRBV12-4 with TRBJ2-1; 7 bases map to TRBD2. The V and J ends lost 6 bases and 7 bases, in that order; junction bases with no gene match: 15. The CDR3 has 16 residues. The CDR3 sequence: CASRGGERSGRNEQFF. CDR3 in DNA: TGTGCCAGCAGGGGAGGGGAAAGGAGCGGGCGGAATGAGCAGTTCTTC.

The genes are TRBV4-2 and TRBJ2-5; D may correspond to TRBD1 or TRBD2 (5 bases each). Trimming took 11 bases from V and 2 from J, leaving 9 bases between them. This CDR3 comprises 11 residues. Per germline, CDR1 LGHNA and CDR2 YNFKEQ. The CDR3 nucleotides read TGTGCCCACTGGGGGCAAGAGACCCAGTACTTC. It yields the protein CAHWGQETQYF.

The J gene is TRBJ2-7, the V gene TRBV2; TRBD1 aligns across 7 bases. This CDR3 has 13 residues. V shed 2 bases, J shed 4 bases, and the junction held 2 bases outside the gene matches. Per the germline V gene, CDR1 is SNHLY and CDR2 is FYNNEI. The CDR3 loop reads CASSESRGYEQYF. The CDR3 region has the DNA TGTGCCAGCAGTGAATCCAGGGGGTACGAGCAGTACTTC.

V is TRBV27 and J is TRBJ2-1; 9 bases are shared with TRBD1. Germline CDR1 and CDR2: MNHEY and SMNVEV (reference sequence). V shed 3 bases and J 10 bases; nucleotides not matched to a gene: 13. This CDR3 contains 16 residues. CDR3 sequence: CASSFKTGTGPQEQFF. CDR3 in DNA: TGTGCCAGCAGTTTCAAAACCGGGACAGGGCCCCAGGAGCAGTTCTTC.

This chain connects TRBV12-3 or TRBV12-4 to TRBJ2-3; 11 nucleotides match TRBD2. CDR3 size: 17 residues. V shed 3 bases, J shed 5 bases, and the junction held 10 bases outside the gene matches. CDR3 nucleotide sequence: TGTGCCAGCAGTTTGATCGGGACTAGCGGAGGAGGAGATACGCAGTATTTT. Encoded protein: CASSLIGTSGGGDTQYF.

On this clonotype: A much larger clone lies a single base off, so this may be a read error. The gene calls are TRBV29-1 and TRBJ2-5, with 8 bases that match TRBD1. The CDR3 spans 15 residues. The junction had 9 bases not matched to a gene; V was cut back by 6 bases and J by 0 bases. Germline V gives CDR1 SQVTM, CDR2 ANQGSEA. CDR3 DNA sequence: TGCAGCGTCACCTCGGACAGGGAGCACCAAGAGACCCAGTACTTC. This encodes CSVTSDREHQETQYF.

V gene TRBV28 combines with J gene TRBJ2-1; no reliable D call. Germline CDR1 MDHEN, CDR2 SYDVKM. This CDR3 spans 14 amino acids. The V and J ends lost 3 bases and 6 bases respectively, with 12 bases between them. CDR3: CASSFPPFGNEQFF. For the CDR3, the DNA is TGTGCCAGCAGTTTTCCCCCCTTTGGCAATGAGCAGTTCTTC. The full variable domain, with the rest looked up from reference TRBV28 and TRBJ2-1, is DVKVTQSSRYLVKRTGEKVFLECVQDMDHENMFWYRQDPGLGLRLIYFSYDVKMKEKGDIPEGYSVSREKKERFSLILESASTNQTSMYLCASSFPPFGNEQFFGPGTRLTVL.

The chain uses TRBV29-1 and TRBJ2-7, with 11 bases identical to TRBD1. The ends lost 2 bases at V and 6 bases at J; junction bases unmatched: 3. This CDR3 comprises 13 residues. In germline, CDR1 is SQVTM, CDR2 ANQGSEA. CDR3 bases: TGCAGCGTTGAAAAGGGACAGGGGGTCGAGCAGTACTTC. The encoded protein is CSVEKGQGVEQYF.

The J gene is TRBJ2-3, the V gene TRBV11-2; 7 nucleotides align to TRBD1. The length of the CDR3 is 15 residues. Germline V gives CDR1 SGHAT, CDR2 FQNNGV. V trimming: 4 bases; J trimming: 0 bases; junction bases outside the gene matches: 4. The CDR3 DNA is TGTGCCAGCAGCTCGACAGGGATCAGCACAGATACGCAGTATTTT. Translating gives CASSSTGISTDTQYF.

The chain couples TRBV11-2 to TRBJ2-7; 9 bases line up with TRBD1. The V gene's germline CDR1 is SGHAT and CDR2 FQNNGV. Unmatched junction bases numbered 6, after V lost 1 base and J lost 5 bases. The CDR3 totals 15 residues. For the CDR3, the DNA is TGTGCCAGCAGCTTAGGGACTAGACAGGGGGACGAGCAGTACTTC. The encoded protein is CASSLGTRQGDEQYF.

The CDR3 nucleotides are TGTGCCAGCAGCCTAGCGGGAGATCCCGCAGATACGCAGTATTTT. Residues: CASSLAGDPADTQYF. The rearrangement uses TRBV3-1 and TRBJ2-3; 9 bases are shared with TRBD2. The V gene's germline CDR1 is LGHDT and CDR2 YNNKEL (reference sequence). With 4 bases clipped from V and 4 bases from J, the junction kept 6 bases outside the gene matches. The length of the CDR3 is 15 residues.

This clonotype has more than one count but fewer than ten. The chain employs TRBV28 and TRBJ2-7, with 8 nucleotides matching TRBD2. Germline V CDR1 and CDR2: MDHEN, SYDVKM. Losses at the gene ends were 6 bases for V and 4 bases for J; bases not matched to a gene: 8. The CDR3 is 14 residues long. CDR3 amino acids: CASSPAGALYEQYF. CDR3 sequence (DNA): TGTGCCAGCAGCCCAGCGGGAGCTCTGTACGAGCAGTACTTC.

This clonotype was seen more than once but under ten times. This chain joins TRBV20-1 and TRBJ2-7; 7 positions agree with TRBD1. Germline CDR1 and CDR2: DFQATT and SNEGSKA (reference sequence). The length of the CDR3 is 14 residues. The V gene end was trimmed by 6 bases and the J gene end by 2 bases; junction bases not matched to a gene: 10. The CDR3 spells CSAMVPGQAYEQYF. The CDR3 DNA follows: TGCAGTGCCATGGTTCCTGGACAGGCCTACGAGCAGTACTTC.

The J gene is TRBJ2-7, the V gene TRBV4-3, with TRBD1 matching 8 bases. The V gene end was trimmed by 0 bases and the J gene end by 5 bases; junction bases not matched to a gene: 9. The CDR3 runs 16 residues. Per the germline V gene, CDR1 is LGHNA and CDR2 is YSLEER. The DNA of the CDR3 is TGCGCCAGCAGCCAAGACGTCGACAGGGGCCCCCACGAGCAGTACTTC. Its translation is CASSQDVDRGPHEQYF.

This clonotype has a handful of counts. In DNA form, the CDR3 reads TGTGCCAGCGAGACCGGGACGGGCAGCAATCAGCCCCAGCATTTT. Encoded protein: CASETGTGSNQPQHF. The gene calls are TRBV28 and TRBJ1-5, with TRBD1 as a possible D gene (5 bases). V lost 8 bases, J lost 1 base, and 15 bases lay in between. The CDR3 loop spans 15 amino acids. Germline CDR1 is MDHEN and CDR2 is SYDVKM.

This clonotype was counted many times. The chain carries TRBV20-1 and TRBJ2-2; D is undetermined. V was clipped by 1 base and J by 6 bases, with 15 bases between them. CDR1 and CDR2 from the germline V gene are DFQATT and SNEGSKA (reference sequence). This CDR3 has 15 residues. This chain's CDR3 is CSARGAPHGAGELFF. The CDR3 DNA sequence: TGCAGTGCTAGAGGGGCGCCCCATGGCGCCGGGGAGCTGTTTTTT.

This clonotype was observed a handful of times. The chain's CDR3 is CSARGTGGPETQYF. The CDR3 DNA follows: TGCAGTGCTAGAGGGACAGGGGGGCCGGAGACCCAGTACTTC. The chain employs TRBV20-1 and TRBJ2-5; 10 positions agree with TRBD1. The CDR3 runs to 14 residues. Germline values: CDR1 DFQATT, CDR2 SNEGSKA (reference sequence). Trimming at V came to 1 base and at J to 5 bases, leaving 4 bases not matched to a gene.

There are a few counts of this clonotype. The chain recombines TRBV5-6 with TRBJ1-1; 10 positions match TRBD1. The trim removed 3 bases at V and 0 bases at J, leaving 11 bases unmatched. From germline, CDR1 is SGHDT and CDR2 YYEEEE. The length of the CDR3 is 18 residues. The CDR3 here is CASSSDRGRGSMNTEAFF. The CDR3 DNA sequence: TGTGCCAGCAGCTCAGACAGGGGGCGAGGGAGTATGAACACTGAAGCTTTCTTT. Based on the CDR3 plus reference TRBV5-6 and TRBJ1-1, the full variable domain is DAGVTQSPTHLIKTRGQQVTLRCSPKSGHDTVSWYQQALGQGPQFIFQYYEEEERQRGNFPDRFSGHQFPNYSSELNVNALLLGDSALYLCASSSDRGRGSMNTEAFFGQGTRLTVV.

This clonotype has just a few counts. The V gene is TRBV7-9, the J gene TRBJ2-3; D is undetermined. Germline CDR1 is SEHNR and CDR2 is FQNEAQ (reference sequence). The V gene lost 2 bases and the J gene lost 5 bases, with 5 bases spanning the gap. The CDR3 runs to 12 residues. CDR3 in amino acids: CASSLKRDTQYF. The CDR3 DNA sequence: TGTGCCAGCAGCTTAAAGCGAGATACGCAGTATTTT.

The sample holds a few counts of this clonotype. CDR3 protein: CASSPRSGNTEAFF. In DNA form, the CDR3 reads TGTGCCAGCAGCCCCCGGTCGGGCAACACTGAAGCTTTCTTT. The chain is built from TRBV9 and TRBJ1-1; D uncertain. Germline V gene data show CDR1 as SGDLS and CDR2 as YYNGEE. The CDR3 loop spans 14 amino acids. V shed 4 bases and J shed 2 bases, with 12 bases lying between them.

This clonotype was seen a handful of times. The CDR3 protein is CSAPRGSNIQYF. CDR3 in DNA: TGCAGTGCGCCGCGGGGGTCGAACATTCAGTACTTC. V and J are TRBV20-1 and TRBJ2-4, with TRBD2 identical over 7 bases. The CDR3 is 12 residues long. Germline CDR1 is DFQATT and CDR2 is SNEGSKA (reference sequence). V lost 6 bases to trimming and J lost 7 bases; unmatched junction nucleotides: 6.

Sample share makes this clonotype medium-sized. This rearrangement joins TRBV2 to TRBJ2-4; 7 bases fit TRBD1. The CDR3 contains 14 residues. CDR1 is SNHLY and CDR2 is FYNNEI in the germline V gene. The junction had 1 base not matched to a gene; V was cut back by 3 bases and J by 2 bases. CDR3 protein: CASSETGTKNIQYF. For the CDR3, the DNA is TGTGCCAGCAGTGAGACAGGGACCAAAAACATTCAGTACTTC.

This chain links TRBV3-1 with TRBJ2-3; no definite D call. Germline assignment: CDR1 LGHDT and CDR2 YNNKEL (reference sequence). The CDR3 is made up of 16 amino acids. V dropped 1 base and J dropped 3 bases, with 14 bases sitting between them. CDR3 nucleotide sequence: TGTGCCAGCAGCCAAGGGGCGGAAGGGTGGACAGATACGCAGTATTTT. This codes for CASSQGAEGWTDTQYF.

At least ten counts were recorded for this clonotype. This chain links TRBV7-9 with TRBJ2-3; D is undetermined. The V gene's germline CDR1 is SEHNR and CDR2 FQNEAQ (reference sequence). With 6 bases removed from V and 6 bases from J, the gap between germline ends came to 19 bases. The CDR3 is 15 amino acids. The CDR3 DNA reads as TGTGCCAGCAGTATAATCTACAGCCCAGATGATACGCAGTATTTT. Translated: CASSIIYSPDDTQYF.

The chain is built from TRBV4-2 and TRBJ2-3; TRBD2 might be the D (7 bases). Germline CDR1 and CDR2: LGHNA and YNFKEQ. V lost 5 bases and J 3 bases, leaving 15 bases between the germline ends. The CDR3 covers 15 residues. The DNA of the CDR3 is TGTGCCAGCAGCTATAGGGGGGGGGCGACAGATACGCAGTATTTT. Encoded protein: CASSYRGGATDTQYF.